A single T cell receptor (beta chain) is shown here with its context. From germline, CDR1 is SGHNT and CDR2 YENEEA. Between the trimmed V and J ends, which lost 5 bases and 3 bases, there was a span of 4 bases. The CDR3 extends over 11 amino acids. The TCRbeta library incorporated unique molecular identifiers. MiXCR was run by TCRdb on the PCR reads, yielding one entry per CDR3 protein. The sample lists a few hundred thousand distinct CDR3 sequences; 9.7% were seen once. These data belong to a study of T-cell reconstitution after alpha-beta-depleted transplantation in children. The V call is TRBV11-3, the J call TRBJ1-2; D is ambiguous. Sequences were derived from PBMCs from the stem cell graft donor, sampled from the stem cell graft. The receptor was derived from a human donor who donated a stem cell graft to a child with SCID. For the CDR3, the DNA is TGTGCCAGCAGCCCTCACTATGGCTACACCTTC. Residues: CASSPHYGYTF.